This TCR beta chain was documented in a study of T cells in Graves' hyperthyroidism and ophthalmopathy. Authors of the study amplified TCR beta CDR3 regions from RNA transcripts. Carried out on the TCR CDR3, a first-round RT-PCR used the HTBI primer set. One entry per CDR3 protein results from TCRdb running MiXCR on the multiplex PCR reads. The sample has about 640,000 distinct CDR3 sequences, around 20% seen once. This TCR came from a young man with Graves' ophthalmopathy. The sequenced sample was blood.

The CDR3 protein is CSATGGQGNNEQFF. The CDR3 bases are TGCAGTGCTACCGGGGGACAGGGAAACAATGAGCAGTTCTTC. The chain has TRBV20-1 and TRBJ2-1, with 9 bases matching TRBD1. The V segment lost 4 bases and the J segment 5 bases; nucleotides outside the gene matches: 6. This CDR3 spans 14 amino acids. The germline CDR1 and CDR2 sequences are DFQATT and SNEGSKA (reference sequence).